This is a list of T cell receptor beta chains from one sample in a study of T cells after yellow fever vaccination. TCRdb recomputed calls from the 5' RACE reads with MiXCR, one row per CDR3 protein. The sample lists about 50,000 distinct CDR3 sequences, roughly 7.4% occurring once. This specimen was CD8+ T cells sorted from PBMCs, taken around 15 days after the first yellow fever vaccination. The receptor source for this set is a man aged 18 to 30 who received the YFV17D yellow fever vaccine. CDR3s include the opening cysteine and the closing phenylalanine or tryptophan. Fields, in order: D gene, clone size, J gene, V gene, CDR3 length, CDR3 protein, CDR3 DNA. D genes are given only for firm matches. Expanded clones are given a class, and other clones once, few, many or no size at all.

>TRBD2|many|TRBJ2-1|TRBV5-5|16
CASSLSGGGSYNEQFF
TGTGCCAGCAGCTTGTCAGGCGGGGGGTCCTACAATGAGCAGTTCTTC
>NA|many|TRBJ2-4|TRBV9|14
CASSVGSGLNIQYF
TGTGCCAGCAGCGTAGGCTCAGGGCTCAACATTCAGTACTTC
>NA|many|TRBJ2-7|TRBV27|13
CASGVGASYEQYF
TGTGCCAGCGGGGTAGGCGCCTCCTACGAGCAGTACTTC
>TRBD2|many|TRBJ2-2|TRBV7-9|13
CASRTSRTGELFF
TGTGCCAGCAGGACTAGCCGGACCGGGGAGCTGTTTTTT
>NA|NA|TRBJ2-7|TRBV11-2|15
CASSLVVMGETEQYF
TGTGCCAGCAGCTTAGTGGTGATGGGGGAAACCGAGCAGTACTTC
>TRBD1|many|TRBJ1-6|TRBV7-6|15
CASSWTGEGRSPLHF
TGTGCCAGCAGCTGGACAGGGGAAGGAAGATCACCCCTCCACTTT
>NA|many|TRBJ2-7|TRBV7-2|11
CASSLVSEQYF
TGTGCCAGCAGCTTAGTCTCCGAGCAGTACTTC
>NA|many|TRBJ1-5|TRBV28|19
CASSFSWVIGPSLNQPQHF
TGTGCCAGCAGTTTTTCTTGGGTTATCGGGCCTTCCCTAAATCAGCCCCAGCATTTT
>TRBD2|many|TRBJ2-5|TRBV12-3/TRBV12-4|15
CASSFTSGVQETQYF
TGTGCCAGCAGTTTCACTAGCGGGGTACAAGAGACCCAGTACTTC
>NA|many|TRBJ1-2|TRBV9|15
CASSPDSGFDYGYTF
TGTGCCAGCAGCCCCGATTCGGGGTTTGACTATGGCTACACCTTC
>NA|NA|TRBJ2-1|TRBV7-6|11
CASSLGQEQFF
TGTGCCAGCAGCTTAGGACAGGAGCAGTTCTTC
>NA|many|TRBJ2-7|TRBV6-5|16
CASSYSTGDSEYEQYF
TGTGCCAGCAGTTACTCAACCGGGGACTCAGAGTACGAGCAGTACTTC
>TRBD2|many|TRBJ2-5|TRBV4-2|18
CASSQESPSGGVGETQYF
TGTGCCAGCAGCCAAGAGTCCCCTAGCGGGGGGGTCGGAGAGACCCAGTACTTC
>NA|many|TRBJ2-5|TRBV20-1|13
CSARESGGKTQYF
TGCAGTGCTAGAGAGAGTGGGGGAAAGACCCAGTACTTC
>NA|many|TRBJ1-2|TRBV4-2|14
CASSQGRVAYGYTF
TGTGCCAGCAGCCAAGGCAGGGTTGCCTATGGCTACACCTTC
>NA|NA|TRBJ1-2|TRBV5-4|12
CASSFGGIGYTF
TGTGCCAGCAGCTTTGGAGGGATCGGCTACACCTTC
>TRBD2|few|TRBJ2-5|TRBV25-1|18
CASSVWAAGGPGRETQYF
TGTGCCAGCAGTGTATGGGCTGCGGGGGGGCCCGGTCGGGAGACCCAGTACTTC
>NA|many|TRBJ1-1|TRBV25-1|14
CASSRAEQGTEAFF
TGTGCCAGCAGCCGGGCGGAACAAGGGACTGAAGCTTTCTTT
>TRBD2|many|TRBJ2-3|TRBV6-5|17
CASSYGDGTRITDTQYF
TGTGCCAGCAGTTACGGCGACGGGACTAGGATCACAGATACGCAGTATTTT
>NA|few|TRBJ2-3|TRBV19|17
CASSIDRRLARIDTQYF
TGTGCCAGTAGTATAGATCGGAGGCTAGCCCGGATAGATACGCAGTATTTT